This TCR beta chain was retrieved from a study of T cell clonality in common variable immunodeficiency. This clone came up many times. What it binds is not known. The CDR3 end falls 3 residues outside the read, so it is completed with the germline J gene. The repertoire was sequenced with immunoSEQ multiplex PCR; TCRdb's copy has only in-frame clones and lacks some. This sample includes some 38,000 clones with no singletons; its ten biggest clones take up approximately 1%. Regarding the study as a whole: Shared TCRbeta clones were fewer between CVID subjects than controls. TCRbeta clonality was increased in CVID versus healthy controls.

The germline V and J ends were trimmed by 2 bases and 0 bases, with 11 bases remaining between them. Germline loops: CDR1 ENHRY, CDR2 SYGVKD. This CDR3 is built from 15 residues. The chain has TRBV10-3 and TRBJ2-7; D is tentatively TRBD1 or TRBD2 (5 bases each). The sequencing sample was made of peripheral blood mononuclear cells. This TCR was sampled from a person between 18 and 75 years old in good health. CDR3 residues: CAISEEGSASYEQYF. The CDR3 DNA, read in part, is TGTGCCATCAGTGAGGAGGGGAGCGCCTCCTACGAG.